This T cell receptor beta chain was sequenced during a study of cytomegalovirus exposure and HLA in healthy donors. Study-level findings and limits: Links to common viral pathogens appeared, in a later analysis, for several of the most significant clusters. The study flagged about 150 TCR beta chains as cytomegalovirus-associated.

Notes on this clone: Its antigen is still unknown.

The length of the CDR3 is 17 residues. J gave up 6 bases and V 0 bases, and 11 bases lay outside the gene matches. CDR1 and CDR2 from the germline V gene are MGHRA and YSYEKL. The PCR employed 60 Vbeta primers together with 13 Jbeta primers. Profiled with immunoSEQ multiplex PCR; TCRdb holds only in-frame clones, not every one. The repertoire holds around 150,000 clones, with more than 60% as singletons. This receptor was identified in a woman in her thirties in good health and CMV-seronegative. The sequencing input was PBMCs. The chain recombines TRBV4-1 with TRBJ1-2; 9 bases fit TRBD1. The CDR3 here is CASSQEEYRGLGDGYTF. The CDR3 DNA follows: TGCGCCAGCAGCCAAGAAGAATACAGGGGGCTTGGGGATGGCTACACCTTC.